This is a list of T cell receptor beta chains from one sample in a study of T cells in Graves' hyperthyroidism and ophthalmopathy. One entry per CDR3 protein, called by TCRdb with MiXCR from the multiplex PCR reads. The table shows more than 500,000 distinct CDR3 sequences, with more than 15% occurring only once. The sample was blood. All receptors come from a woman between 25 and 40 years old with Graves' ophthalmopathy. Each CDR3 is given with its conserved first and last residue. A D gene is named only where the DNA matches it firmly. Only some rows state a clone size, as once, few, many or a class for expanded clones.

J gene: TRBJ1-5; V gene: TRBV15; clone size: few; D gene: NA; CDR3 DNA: TGTGCCACCAGCAGAGATCAAGAGGGCCAGCCCCAGCATTTT; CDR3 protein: CATSRDQEGQPQHF
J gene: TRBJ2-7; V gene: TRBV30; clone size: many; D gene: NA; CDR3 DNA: TGTGCCTGGAGTGGGGGCTACGAGCAGTACTTC; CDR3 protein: CAWSGGYEQYF
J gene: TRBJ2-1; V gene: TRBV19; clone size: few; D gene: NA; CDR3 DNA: TGTGCCAGTAGTATTCGAAGAGGGTACAATGAGCAGTTCTTC; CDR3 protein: CASSIRRGYNEQFF
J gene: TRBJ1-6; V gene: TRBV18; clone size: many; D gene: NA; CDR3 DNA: TGTGCCAGCTCACCCCGGGGAGATGATTCACCCCTCCACTTT; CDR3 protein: CASSPRGDDSPLHF
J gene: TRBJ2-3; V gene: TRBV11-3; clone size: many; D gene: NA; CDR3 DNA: TGTGCCAGCAGCTCGCCAGGGGAGGGCACAGATACGCAGTATTTT; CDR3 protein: CASSSPGEGTDTQYF
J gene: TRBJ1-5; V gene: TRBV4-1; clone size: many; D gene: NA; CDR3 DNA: TGCGCCAGCAGCCCCGCAGGGAGGGGCAATCAGCCCCAGCATTTT; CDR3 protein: CASSPAGRGNQPQHF
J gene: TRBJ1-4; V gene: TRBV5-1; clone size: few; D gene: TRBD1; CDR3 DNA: TGCGCCAGCAGCTTAGGTTGGGACAGCAGTGAAAAACTGTTTTTT; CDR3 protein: CASSLGWDSSEKLFF
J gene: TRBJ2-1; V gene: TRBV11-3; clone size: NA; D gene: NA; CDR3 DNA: TGTGCCAGCAGCTCAACTCGCGGGCGGGGGCAGTTCTTC; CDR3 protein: CASSSTRGRGQFF
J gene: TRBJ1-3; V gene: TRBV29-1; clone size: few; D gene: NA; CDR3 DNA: TGCAGCGTTGAAGAAGGGTACACCATATATTTT; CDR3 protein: CSVEEGYTIYF
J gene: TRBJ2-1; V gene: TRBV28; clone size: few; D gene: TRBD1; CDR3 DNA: TGTGCCAGCCGACAGGGTCGAAATGAGCAGTTCTTC; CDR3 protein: CASRQGRNEQFF
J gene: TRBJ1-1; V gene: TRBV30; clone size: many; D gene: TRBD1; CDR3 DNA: TGTGCCTGCGGACAGGAGGTGAACACTGAAGCTTTCTTT; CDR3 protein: CACGQEVNTEAFF
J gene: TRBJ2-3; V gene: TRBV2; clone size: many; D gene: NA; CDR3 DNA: TGTGCCAGCAAAAGGGACACCCTCTACGGTACGCAGTATTTT; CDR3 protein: CASKRDTLYGTQYF
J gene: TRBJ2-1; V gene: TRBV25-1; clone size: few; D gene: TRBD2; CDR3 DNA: TGTGCCAGCATTCTCAGGCGGCTAGCGGGAAGGGCTGAGCAGTTCTTC; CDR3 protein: CASILRRLAGRAEQFF
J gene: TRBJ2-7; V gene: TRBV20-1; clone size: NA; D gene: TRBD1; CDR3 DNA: TGCAGTGCTCACGACAGGGAATACGAGCAGTACTTC; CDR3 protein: CSAHDREYEQYF
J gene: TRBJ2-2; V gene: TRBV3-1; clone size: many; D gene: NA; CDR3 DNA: TGTGCCAGCAGCCAGCCGAGGAACACCGGGGAGCTGTTTTTT; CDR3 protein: CASSQPRNTGELFF
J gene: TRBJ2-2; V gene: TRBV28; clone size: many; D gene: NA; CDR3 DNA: TGTGCCAGCAGTTTTTCGGGACGGGTGGGTCCCGGGGAGCTGTTTTTT; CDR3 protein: CASSFSGRVGPGELFF
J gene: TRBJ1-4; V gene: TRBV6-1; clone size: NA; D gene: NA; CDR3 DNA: TGTGCCAGCAGAGGTCCTCTTAATGAAAAACTGTTTTTT; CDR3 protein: CASRGPLNEKLFF
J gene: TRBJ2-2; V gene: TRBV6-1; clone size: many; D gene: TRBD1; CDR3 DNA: TGTGCCAGCAGTTGGACAGGGACCGGGGAGCTGTTTTTT; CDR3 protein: CASSWTGTGELFF
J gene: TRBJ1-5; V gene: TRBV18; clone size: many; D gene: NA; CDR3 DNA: TGTGCCAGCTCACCACTGCCAGGGGATGGCAATCAGCCCCAGCATTTT; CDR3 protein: CASSPLPGDGNQPQHF
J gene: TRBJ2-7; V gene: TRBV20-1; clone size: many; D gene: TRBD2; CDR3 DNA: TGCAGTGCTAGAGTGGGCGGGAGTTTGCACGAGCAGTACTTC; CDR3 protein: CSARVGGSLHEQYF
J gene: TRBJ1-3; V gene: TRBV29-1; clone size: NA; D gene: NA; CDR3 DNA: TGCAGCGTTACACAGGGAGACACCATATATTTT; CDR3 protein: CSVTQGDTIYF
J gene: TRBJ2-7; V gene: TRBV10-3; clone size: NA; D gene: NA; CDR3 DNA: TGTGCCATCAGGGAGGAGGCAGGGGACTACGAGCAGTACTTC; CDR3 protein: CAIREEAGDYEQYF
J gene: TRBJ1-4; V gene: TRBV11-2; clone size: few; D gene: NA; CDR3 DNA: TGTGCCAGCAGCTCGTTACAGGGTAAAGAAAAACTGTTTTTT; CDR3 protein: CASSSLQGKEKLFF
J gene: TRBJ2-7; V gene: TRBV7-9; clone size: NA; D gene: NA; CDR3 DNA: TGTGCCAGCAGCTTAGGCCCCGAAAGGTTCCGCGGGAAGCAGTACTTC; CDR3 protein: CASSLGPERFRGKQYF
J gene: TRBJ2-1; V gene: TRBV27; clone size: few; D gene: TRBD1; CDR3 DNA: TGTGCCAGCAGTTCTCGACAGGGGGCGCGACATGAGCAGTTCTTC; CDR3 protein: CASSSRQGARHEQFF
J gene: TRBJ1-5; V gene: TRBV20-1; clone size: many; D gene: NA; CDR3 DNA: TGCAGTGCTAGAGGGGATAGCAATCAGCCCCAGCATTTT; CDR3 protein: CSARGDSNQPQHF
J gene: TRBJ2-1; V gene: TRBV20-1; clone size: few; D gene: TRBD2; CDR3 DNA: TGCAGTGCTTCCGGGACTAGCGACCCCAATGAGCAGTTCTTC; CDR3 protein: CSASGTSDPNEQFF
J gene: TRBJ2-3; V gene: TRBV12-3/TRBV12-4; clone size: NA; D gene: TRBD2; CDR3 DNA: TGTGCCAGCAGTTCCGCTAGCGGGAGGGTCGCAGATACGCAGTATTTT; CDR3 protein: CASSSASGRVADTQYF
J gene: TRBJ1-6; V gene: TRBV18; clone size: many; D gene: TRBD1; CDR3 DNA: TGTGCCAGCTCACCAAAGACAGGGGATAATTCACCCCTCCACTTT; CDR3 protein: CASSPKTGDNSPLHF
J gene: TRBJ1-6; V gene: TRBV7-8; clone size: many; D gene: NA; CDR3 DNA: TGTGCCAGCAGCTTATCGAATTCACCCCTCCACTTT; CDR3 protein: CASSLSNSPLHF
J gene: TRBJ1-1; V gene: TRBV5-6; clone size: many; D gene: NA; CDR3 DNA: TGTGCCAGCAGCCCGACAGCGGAAGCAACTGAAGCTTTCTTT; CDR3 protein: CASSPTAEATEAFF
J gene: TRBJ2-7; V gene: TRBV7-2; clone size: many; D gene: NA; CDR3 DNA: TGTGCCAGCAGCTTAAGCTCTTACTACGAGCAGTACTTC; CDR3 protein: CASSLSSYYEQYF
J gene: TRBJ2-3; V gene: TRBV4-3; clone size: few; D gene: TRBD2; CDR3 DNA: TGCGCCAGCAGCCCGGGCGGGCGGGAGGAAACAGATACGCAGTATTTT; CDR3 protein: CASSPGGREETDTQYF
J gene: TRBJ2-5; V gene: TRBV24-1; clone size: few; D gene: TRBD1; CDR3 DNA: TGTGCCACCAGTGATACCCGGACAGGACAAGAGACCCAGTACTTC; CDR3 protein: CATSDTRTGQETQYF
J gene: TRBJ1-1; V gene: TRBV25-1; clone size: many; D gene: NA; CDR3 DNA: TGTGCCAGCAGTGAACCCGACAGGATGAACACTGAAGCTTTCTTT; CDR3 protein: CASSEPDRMNTEAFF
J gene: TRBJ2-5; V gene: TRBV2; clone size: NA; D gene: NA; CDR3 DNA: TGTGCCAGCAGAAGACAGTTCGTCTACTTC; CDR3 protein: CASRRQFVYF
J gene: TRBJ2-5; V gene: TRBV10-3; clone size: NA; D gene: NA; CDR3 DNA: TGTGCCATCAGTGTTCCGGGGTCCGAGACCCAGTACTTC; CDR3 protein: CAISVPGSETQYF
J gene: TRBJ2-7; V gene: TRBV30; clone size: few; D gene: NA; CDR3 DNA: TGTGCCTGGAGTGGGCGGCGCCTGGACTGGAGAGCTTACGAGCAGTACTTC; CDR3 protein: CAWSGRRLDWRAYEQYF